A selection of T cell receptor beta chains follows, all from one sample in a study of blood T cell repertoires in COVID-19. Method: immunoSEQ multiplex PCR; TCRdb's copy keeps in-frame clones and lacks some. The top ten hold more than 1.1% of the sample, which has 250,000 to 350,000 clones, about four fifths seen once. The source material was peripheral blood. The receptors were gathered from a human donor with COVID-19, enrolled during active disease. The donor label of this sample is uncertain. CDR3s include the opening cysteine and the closing phenylalanine or tryptophan. Fields, in order: J gene, clone size, V gene, D gene, CDR3 DNA, CDR3 protein. D genes are given only for firm matches. Rows may omit the clone size; those that give it use once, few, many or a size class.

j_gene: TRBJ2-3; abundance: .; v_gene: TRBV7-9; d_gene: .; CDR3nt: TGTGCCAGCAGCTATCCGGGAGCACGCACAGATACGCAGTATTTT; CDR3aa: CASSYPGARTDTQYF
j_gene: TRBJ1-5; abundance: .; v_gene: TRBV19; d_gene: .; CDR3nt: TGTGCCAGTAGTTCCGCTGGAGGCAATCAGCCCCAGCATTTT; CDR3aa: CASSSAGGNQPQHF
j_gene: TRBJ2-7; abundance: .; v_gene: TRBV7-2; d_gene: TRBD2; CDR3nt: TGTGCCAGCTCCCGTGATAGCGGGTCGATCTACGAGCAGTACTTC; CDR3aa: CASSRDSGSIYEQYF
j_gene: TRBJ1-1; abundance: .; v_gene: TRBV11-2; d_gene: TRBD1; CDR3nt: TGTGCCAGCAGCCGGACAGGGGGCGCTAGGAACACTGAAGCTTTCTTT; CDR3aa: CASSRTGGARNTEAFF
j_gene: TRBJ1-4; abundance: .; v_gene: TRBV5-1; d_gene: .; CDR3nt: TGCGCCAGCAGCTTGAACTTAGGGGGGGCAAGTGAAAAACTGTTTTTT; CDR3aa: CASSLNLGGASEKLFF
j_gene: TRBJ2-7; abundance: .; v_gene: TRBV11-1; d_gene: TRBD2; CDR3nt: TGTGCCAGCAGCTTGGGACTAACGGCTTCCTACGAGCAGTACTTC; CDR3aa: CASSLGLTASYEQYF
j_gene: TRBJ2-7; abundance: once; v_gene: TRBV30; d_gene: TRBD1; CDR3nt: TGTGCCTGGAGTAGGGACAGGGGGTCCTACGAGCAGTACTTC; CDR3aa: CAWSRDRGSYEQYF
j_gene: TRBJ2-5; abundance: few; v_gene: TRBV5-1; d_gene: TRBD2; CDR3nt: TGCGCCAGCAGCTTGGGGCTAGCGGGAGAGACCCAGTACTTC; CDR3aa: CASSLGLAGETQYF
j_gene: TRBJ2-5; abundance: .; v_gene: TRBV3-1/TRBV3-2; d_gene: TRBD1; CDR3nt: TGTGCCAGCAGCCAAGACCTCGTGGGACAGGCCCAAGAGACCCAGTACTTC; CDR3aa: CASSQDLVGQAQETQYF
j_gene: TRBJ1-5; abundance: .; v_gene: TRBV19; d_gene: TRBD1; CDR3nt: TGTGCCAGTAGTATAAACAGGGGGAACAATCAGCCCCAGCATTTT; CDR3aa: CASSINRGNNQPQHF
j_gene: TRBJ1-2; abundance: .; v_gene: TRBV29-1; d_gene: .; CDR3nt: TGCAGCGCCTCCAGGGGCCGGATCTATGGCTACACCTTC; CDR3aa: CSASRGRIYGYTF
j_gene: TRBJ2-3; abundance: .; v_gene: TRBV6-2/TRBV6-3; d_gene: .; CDR3nt: TGTGCCAGCAGTCCAATAGGGGGGGGGACAGATACGCAGTATTTT; CDR3aa: CASSPIGGGTDTQYF
j_gene: TRBJ2-5; abundance: .; v_gene: TRBV7-3; d_gene: TRBD2; CDR3nt: TGTGCCAGCAGCGCCGGACTAGCGGAAGAGACCCAGTACTTC; CDR3aa: CASSAGLAEETQYF
j_gene: TRBJ2-3; abundance: .; v_gene: TRBV3-1/TRBV3-2; d_gene: TRBD2; CDR3nt: TGTGCCAGCAGCCCCATCTTACCTAGCGGACTGGAGGGAACCACAGATACGCAGTATTTT; CDR3aa: CASSPILPSGLEGTTDTQYF
j_gene: TRBJ2-4; abundance: .; v_gene: TRBV28; d_gene: .; CDR3nt: TGTGCCAGCGCCGACCGGGGTGTATCAGGAAACATTCAGTACTTC; CDR3aa: CASADRGVSGNIQYF
j_gene: TRBJ2-1; abundance: .; v_gene: TRBV7-9; d_gene: TRBD2; CDR3nt: TGTGCCAGCAGCTTAGCGTCGCGGGAGAATGAGCAGTTCTTC; CDR3aa: CASSLASRENEQFF
j_gene: TRBJ2-1; abundance: .; v_gene: TRBV30; d_gene: .; CDR3nt: TGTGCCTGTGCTAGGAGCTCCTACAATGAGCAGTTCTTC; CDR3aa: CACARSSYNEQFF
j_gene: TRBJ2-5; abundance: .; v_gene: TRBV7-3; d_gene: .; CDR3nt: TGTGCCAGCAGCCGCGGGGCTCGAGAGACCCAGTACTTC; CDR3aa: CASSRGARETQYF
j_gene: TRBJ1-4; abundance: .; v_gene: TRBV6-1; d_gene: .; CDR3nt: TGTGCCAGCAGTGAATCCGGGGCCGGGCTAGCGGAAAAACTGTTTTTT; CDR3aa: CASSESGAGLAEKLFF
j_gene: TRBJ2-5; abundance: .; v_gene: TRBV5-6; d_gene: .; CDR3nt: TGTGCCAGCAGCAAATCCCAAAGAGGGACCCAGTACTTC; CDR3aa: CASSKSQRGTQYF
j_gene: TRBJ1-5; abundance: .; v_gene: TRBV29-1; d_gene: .; CDR3nt: TGCAGCGTCCGAGAGGGGGGGGGTCAGCCCCAGCATTTT; CDR3aa: CSVREGGGQPQHF
j_gene: TRBJ2-7; abundance: .; v_gene: TRBV5-6; d_gene: TRBD1; CDR3nt: TGTGCCAGCAGCTTGGGGACAGGGGGCACCTACGAGCAGTACTTC; CDR3aa: CASSLGTGGTYEQYF
j_gene: TRBJ1-3; abundance: .; v_gene: TRBV19; d_gene: .; CDR3nt: TGTGCCAGTAGTGCCGCGAGCTCTGGAAACACCATATATTTT; CDR3aa: CASSAASSGNTIYF
j_gene: TRBJ2-1; abundance: .; v_gene: TRBV7-9; d_gene: .; CDR3nt: TGTGCCAGCAGCTTAGCCCGGCAGGATAATGAGCAGTTCTTC; CDR3aa: CASSLARQDNEQFF
j_gene: TRBJ2-2; abundance: .; v_gene: TRBV11-2; d_gene: .; CDR3nt: TGTGCCAGCAGCTTAGATCGGAGGTCGAACACCGGGGAGCTGTTTTTT; CDR3aa: CASSLDRRSNTGELFF
j_gene: TRBJ2-3; abundance: .; v_gene: TRBV28; d_gene: TRBD2; CDR3nt: TGTGCCAGCAGTTTATTTGCGATAGGCGGGGCTAGCGGAACAGATACGCAGTATTTT; CDR3aa: CASSLFAIGGASGTDTQYF
j_gene: TRBJ2-3; abundance: .; v_gene: TRBV5-1; d_gene: .; CDR3nt: TGCGCCAGCAGTTCAGACAGCCGCACAGATACGCAGTATTTT; CDR3aa: CASSSDSRTDTQYF
j_gene: TRBJ2-3; abundance: once; v_gene: TRBV9; d_gene: TRBD2; CDR3nt: TGTGCCAGCAGCGTAGCTAGCGGGACAACAGATACGCAGTATTTT; CDR3aa: CASSVASGTTDTQYF
j_gene: TRBJ1-4; abundance: .; v_gene: TRBV30; d_gene: .; CDR3nt: TGTGCCTGGACCACCTCCCCCGGAAAACTGTTTTTT; CDR3aa: CAWTTSPGKLFF
j_gene: TRBJ1-2; abundance: .; v_gene: TRBV19; d_gene: TRBD1; CDR3nt: TGTGCCATCCCTACCGGGACAGCCGGTGGCTACACCTTC; CDR3aa: CAIPTGTAGGYTF
j_gene: TRBJ1-1; abundance: .; v_gene: TRBV18; d_gene: .; CDR3nt: TGTGCCAGCTCACCCAGGAGGGACACTGAAGCTTTCTTT; CDR3aa: CASSPRRDTEAFF
j_gene: TRBJ2-7; abundance: .; v_gene: TRBV30; d_gene: TRBD1; CDR3nt: TGTGCCTGGAGTGGGGGGACAGCAGATTCCGACGAGCAGTACTTC; CDR3aa: CAWSGGTADSDEQYF